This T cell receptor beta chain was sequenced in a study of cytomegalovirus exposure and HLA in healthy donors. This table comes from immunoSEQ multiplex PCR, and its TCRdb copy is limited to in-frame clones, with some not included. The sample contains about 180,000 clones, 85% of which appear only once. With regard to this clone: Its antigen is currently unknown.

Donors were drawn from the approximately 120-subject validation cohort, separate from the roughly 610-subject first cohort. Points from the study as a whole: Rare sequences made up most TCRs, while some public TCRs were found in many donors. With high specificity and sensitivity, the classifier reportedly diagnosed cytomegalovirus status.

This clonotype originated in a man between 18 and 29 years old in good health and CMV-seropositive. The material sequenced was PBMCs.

The CDR3, as DNA: TGCGCCAGCAGCCACCGGACAGGGCAGGATGAGCAGTTCTTC. Its protein product is CASSHRTGQDEQFF. This chain links TRBV10-2 with TRBJ2-1; 8 bases line up with TRBD1. The ends lost 6 bases at V and 8 bases at J; junction bases unmatched: 9. Germline values: CDR1 WSHSY, CDR2 SAAADI. This CDR3 spans 14 amino acids.